Shown below are 22 T cell receptor beta chains from a single sample sequenced in a study of T cell changes during pregnancy in multiple sclerosis (dated by TCRdb to between 2017 and 2020). The method was the immunoSEQ multiplex PCR assay. TCRdb obtained this table from immuneACCESS and retained in-frame rearrangements with V and J assigned. These tables miss some clones; where compared with another copy, unresolved V genes account for less than half of the shortfall, and the remainder is unexplained. This sample gives some 35,000 clones in total; roughly 87% of them show up just once. Around 0.76% of the sample lies in the top ten. The input for sequencing was CD4+ T cells from peripheral blood mononuclear cells, taken after pregnancy. Every receptor here comes from a female donor in good health, enrolled as a control in a pregnancy study.

This chain joins TRBV30 and TRBJ2-3; 9 bases are shared with TRBD2. The CDR3 length is 14 residues. From germline, CDR1 is GTSNPN and CDR2 SVGIG (reference sequence). Trimming removed 4 bases from V and 2 bases from J; junction bases left unmatched: 4. CDR3 protein: CAWNGGRVTDTQYF. The DNA for the CDR3 is TGTGCCTGGAATGGCGGGAGGGTCACAGATACGCAGTATTTT.

The rearrangement uses TRBV18 and TRBJ2-7; 7 bases agree with TRBD1. Looked up from germline, CDR1 is KGHSH and CDR2 is LQKENI. J lost 2 bases, V lost 3 bases, and 4 bases had no gene match. The CDR3 length is 14 residues. The CDR3 DNA sequence: TGTGCCAGCTCACCTCGACAGGGACCCTACGAGCAGTACTTC. Encoded protein: CASSPRQGPYEQYF.

This clone was observed a few times. V usage is TRBV9 and J usage is TRBJ1-1, with TRBD1 identical over 9 bases. This CDR3 is 13 amino acids long. Germline V gene data show CDR1 as SGDLS and CDR2 as YYNGEE. J gave up 5 bases and V 4 bases, and 3 bases lay outside the gene matches. CDR3 amino acids: CASSWTGDTEAFF. In DNA, the CDR3 is TGTGCCAGCAGCTGGACAGGGGATACTGAAGCTTTCTTT.

This chain links TRBV5-4 with TRBJ2-2; 7 bases are shared with TRBD2. With V trimmed by 6 bases and J by 7 bases, 15 bases remained unmatched. Looked up from germline, CDR1 is SGHNT and CDR2 is YYREEE (reference sequence). CDR3 size: 16 residues. DNA for the CDR3: TGTGCCAGCAACCCCGGGGGAGGGATGGAAATCGGGGAGCTGTTTTTT. This gives the protein CASNPGGGMEIGELFF.

There are a few counts of this clone. DNA for the CDR3: TGTGCCAGCAGTTCCCTCAAAGGGGGCAACACTGAAGCTTTCTTT. It translates to CASSSLKGGNTEAFF. The chain recombines TRBV28 with TRBJ1-1, with 7 bases matching TRBD1. The CDR3 has 15 residues. CDR1 and CDR2 from the germline V gene are MDHEN and SYDVKM. V shed 4 bases and J 2 bases; nucleotides not matched to a gene: 7.

The chain couples TRBV18 to TRBJ1-5, with 9 bases fitting TRBD1. V lost 2 bases to trimming and J lost 3 bases; unmatched junction nucleotides: 2. The germline V gene has CDR1 KGHSH and CDR2 LQKENI. This CDR3 is 15 amino acids long. CDR3 region: CASSPGTGPNQPQHF. CDR3 nucleotides: TGTGCCAGCTCACCAGGGACAGGGCCCAATCAGCCCCAGCATTTT.

This rearrangement joins TRBV9 to TRBJ1-1; D is ambiguous. CDR3 size: 14 residues. In germline, CDR1 is SGDLS, CDR2 YYNGEE. Trimming shortened V by 1 base and J by 3 bases, and 10 bases separated the two germline ends. This CDR3 is CASSVSSKHTEAFF. CDR3 nucleotide sequence: TGTGCCAGCAGCGTAAGTTCAAAGCACACTGAAGCTTTCTTT.

The chain joins TRBV11-2 to TRBJ1-1; TRBD1 is a possible D gene (5 bases). V shed 3 bases and J shed 6 bases, with 11 bases lying between them. CDR3 length: 13 amino acids. The germline gives CDR1 SGHAT, CDR2 FQNNGV. CDR3 in amino acids: CASSLAQGSEAFF. The CDR3 coding sequence is TGTGCCAGCAGCTTGGCGCAGGGCTCTGAAGCTTTCTTT.

The chain links TRBV7-8 to TRBJ2-7; a possible D gene is TRBD1 (5 bases). This CDR3 is 16 amino acids long. Trimming left V 4 bases short and J 6 bases short, with 22 bases between. Germline V lookup: CDR1 SGHVS, CDR2 FQNEAQ. CDR3 sequence (DNA): TGTGCCAGCAGCTCCTCCTGGGGAACTTCTCAGGGCGAGCAGTACTTC. Translation gives CASSSSWGTSQGEQYF.

CDR3 in amino acids: CASQTGLLKTEAFF. CDR3 nucleotides: TGTGCCAGCCAAACGGGATTATTAAAAACTGAAGCTTTCTTT. The chain is built from TRBV25-1 and TRBJ1-1; D is unresolved. Germline V CDR1 and CDR2: MGHDK, SYGVNS. V shed 8 bases and J shed 5 bases, with 18 bases lying between them. The CDR3 is 14 residues long. The full variable domain, rest sourced from reference TRBV25-1 and TRBJ1-1, is EADIYQTPRYLVIGTGKKITLECSQTMGHDKMYWYQQDPGMELHLIHYSYGVNSTEKGDLSSESTVSRIRTEHFPLTLESARPSHTSQYLCASQTGLLKTEAFFGQGTRLTVV.

This clone is a singleton in its sample. The V and J genes are TRBV27 and TRBJ1-2; possibly TRBD1 for D (5 bases). The CDR3 spans 13 residues. V lost 6 bases and J lost 4, with 12 bases in between. CDR1 and CDR2 (germline): MNHEY, SMNVEV (reference sequence). The CDR3 DNA reads TGTGCCAGCAGCCAAGCAGGGTCCTATGGCTACACCTTC. Translation: CASSQAGSYGYTF.

The chain employs TRBV27 and TRBJ1-6; TRBD1 matches at 9 bases. V was pared by 5 bases and J by 7 bases, with 9 bases of the junction left unmatched. The V gene's germline CDR1 is MNHEY and CDR2 SMNVEV (reference sequence). This CDR3 comprises 16 residues. In DNA form, the CDR3 reads TGTGCCAGCAGTCAAACAACAGGGGGCCGGAATTCACCCCTCCACTTT. It codes for CASSQTTGGRNSPLHF.

V gene TRBV19 combines with J gene TRBJ2-7, with TRBD1 as a possible D gene (8 bases). This CDR3 is built from 12 residues. The germline V gene encodes CDR1 LNHDA and CDR2 SQIVND (reference sequence). Trimming removed 5 bases from V and 7 bases from J, with 12 bases in between. This CDR3 is CASSLQGGEQYF. Written as DNA, the CDR3 is TGTGCCAGTAGTCTACAGGGGGGGGAGCAGTACTTC.

This clone has just a few counts. This rearrangement joins TRBV4-2 to TRBJ1-6; 11 bases fit TRBD1. The germline gives CDR1 LGHNA, CDR2 YNFKEQ. The CDR3 sequence is 17 residues long. V shed 0 bases, J shed 7 bases, and the junction held 5 bases outside the gene matches. Here the CDR3 reads CASSQDGQGAKNSPLHF. As DNA, the CDR3 is TGTGCCAGCAGCCAAGATGGACAGGGGGCGAAAAATTCACCCCTCCACTTT.

The rearrangement links TRBV6-5 to TRBJ2-3; 10 bases map to TRBD1. The V gene's germline CDR1 is MNHEY and CDR2 SVGAGI. The CDR3 runs 14 residues. Trimming removed 6 bases from V and 6 bases from J; junction bases left unmatched: 6. CDR3 in DNA: TGTGCCAGCAGAGACAGGGGGCGCGTTGATACGCAGTATTTT. It encodes CASRDRGRVDTQYF.

The gene calls are TRBV10-1 and TRBJ2-2, with 7 bases fitting TRBD1. Germline V gene lookup returns CDR1 WNHNN and CDR2 SYGVQD (reference sequence). The CDR3 covers 16 residues. Trimming took 7 bases from V and 4 from J; bases not matched to a gene: 12. The chain's CDR3 is CASTAGTGARTGELFF. Written as DNA, the CDR3 is TGCGCCAGCACGGCGGGCACAGGGGCCCGCACCGGGGAGCTGTTTTTT.

J is TRBJ2-7 and V is TRBV7-8, with a possible D match to TRBD1 (6 bases). Trimming pared 5 bases from V and 3 bases from J, leaving 14 bases between. This CDR3 region has 14 residues. The germline CDR1 and CDR2 sequences are SGHVS and FQNEAQ. CDR3 loop: CASSPDRLGYEQYF. The DNA of the CDR3 is TGTGCCAGCAGCCCGGACAGATTGGGCTACGAGCAGTACTTC.

The V and J genes are TRBV25-1 and TRBJ1-2; the match to TRBD1 covers 9 bases. Germline CDR1 is MGHDK and CDR2 is SYGVNS. The CDR3 has 13 residues. The J segment lost 6 bases and the V segment lost 8 bases, leaving 7 bases of the junction unmatched. The CDR3, as DNA: TGTGCCAGCGGACAGGGGTGGGAGGATGGCTACACCTTC. The encoded protein is CASGQGWEDGYTF.

The chain combines TRBV20-1 with TRBJ1-5; D gene uncertain. V lost 6 bases, J lost 9 bases, and 12 bases lay in between. The CDR3 spans 11 residues. Germline assignment: CDR1 DFQATT and CDR2 SNEGSKA (reference sequence). The CDR3 spells CSASLDSPQHF. The DNA of the CDR3 is TGCAGTGCCAGCTTGGACTCGCCCCAGCATTTT.

This clone was recorded once. The rearrangement uses TRBV20-1 and TRBJ2-3, with no clear D. CDR1 is DFQATT and CDR2 is SNEGSKA in the germline V gene (reference sequence). Trimming shortened V by 8 bases and J by 6 bases, and 9 bases separated the two germline ends. This CDR3 comprises 10 residues. The CDR3 DNA follows: TGCAGTACGATAGAGGATACGCAGTATTTT. Residues: CSTIEDTQYF.

The V call is TRBV28, the J call TRBJ2-7; a weak D match, TRBD2 (5 bases). The CDR3 totals 13 residues. The germline V gene has CDR1 MDHEN and CDR2 SYDVKM. The ends were cut back, 3 bases at V and 2 bases at J, with 8 bases in the middle. In DNA, the CDR3 is TGTGCCAGCAGTTTGAGGGTTCCCTACGAGCAGTACTTC. Translated: CASSLRVPYEQYF. The full variable domain, rest sourced from reference TRBV28 and TRBJ2-7, is DVKVTQSSRYLVKRTGEKVFLECVQDMDHENMFWYRQDPGLGLRLIYFSYDVKMKEKGDIPEGYSVSREKKERFSLILESASTNQTSMYLCASSLRVPYEQYFGPGTRLTVT.

The V call is TRBV7-6, the J call TRBJ1-3; D is unclear. Trimming pared 5 bases from V and 0 bases from J, leaving 14 bases between. Germline values: CDR1 SGHVS, CDR2 FNYEAQ. The CDR3 sequence is 16 residues long. The CDR3 spells CASSHPYGNSGNTIYF. CDR3 nucleotides: TGTGCCAGCAGCCACCCGTACGGGAACTCTGGAAACACCATATATTTT.